The present T cell receptor (beta chain) was sequenced within a study of cytomegalovirus exposure and HLA in healthy donors. About this clone itself: Its antigen is unidentified.

Notes on the study in general: Presence/absence analysis assumed near-uniform sequencing depth across donors.

The CDR3 consists of 13 residues. V shed 5 bases, J shed 10 bases, and the junction held 7 bases outside the gene matches. The V gene's germline CDR1 is MNHNS and CDR2 SASEGT. This PCR relied on a set of 60 Vbeta primers and 13 Jbeta primers. Sequencing was performed with immunoSEQ multiplex PCR; in TCRdb, only in-frame clones are kept and a portion is missing. The sample includes some 200,000 clones. Material: PBMCs. The origin of this receptor is a woman under 30 in good health and CMV-seropositive. The chain has TRBV6-1 and TRBJ2-1, with 8 bases aligning to TRBD2. In DNA, the CDR3 is TGTGCCAGCAGTTCTGGGACTAGGGGAGAGCAGTTCTTC. It encodes CASSSGTRGEQFF.